This T cell receptor (beta chain) was observed in a study of blood T cell repertoires in COVID-19. About the study: The cDNA or gDNA used as material had been derived from T cells, B-cell-depleted T cells, or PBMCs.

Sequencing used immunoSEQ multiplex PCR; TCRdb keeps in-frame clones, though not all of them. There are about 250,000 clones in the sample; 80% to 90% occur only once, and roughly 4% lies in the top ten. Germline V gene data show CDR1 as MNHEY and CDR2 as SVGAGI. This CDR3 is 13 amino acids long. Recovered Cohort 3 donors showed two negative PCRs, clearance, or symptom resolution. The chain combines TRBV6-5 with TRBJ1-2; D gene unclear. Sequenced material: PBMCs or T cells enriched from blood (not recorded which). This receptor was identified in a woman aged 25 to 39 who had recovered from COVID-19. The CDR3 coding sequence is TGTGCTTTTGCGGTAACCCCTAACTATGGCTACACCTTC. Translation: CAFAVTPNYGYTF.